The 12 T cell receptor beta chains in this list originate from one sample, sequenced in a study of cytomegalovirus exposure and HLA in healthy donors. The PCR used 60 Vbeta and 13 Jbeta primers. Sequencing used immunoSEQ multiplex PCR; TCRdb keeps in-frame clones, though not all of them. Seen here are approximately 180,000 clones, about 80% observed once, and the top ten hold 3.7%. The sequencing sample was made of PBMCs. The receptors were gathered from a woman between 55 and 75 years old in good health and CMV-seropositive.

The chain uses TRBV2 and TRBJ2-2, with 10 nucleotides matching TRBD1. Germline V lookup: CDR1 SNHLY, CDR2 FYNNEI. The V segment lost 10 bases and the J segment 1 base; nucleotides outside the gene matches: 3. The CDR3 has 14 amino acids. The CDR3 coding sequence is TGTGCCACCAGGACAGGGGGGAACACCGGGGAGCTGTTTTTT. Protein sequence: CATRTGGNTGELFF.

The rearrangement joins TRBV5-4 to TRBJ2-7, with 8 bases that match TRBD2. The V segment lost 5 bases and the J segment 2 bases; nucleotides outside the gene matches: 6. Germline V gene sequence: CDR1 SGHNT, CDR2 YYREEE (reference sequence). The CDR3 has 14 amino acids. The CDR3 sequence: CASSVSGAAYEQYF. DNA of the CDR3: TGTGCCAGCAGTGTTAGCGGGGCCGCCTACGAGCAGTACTTC.

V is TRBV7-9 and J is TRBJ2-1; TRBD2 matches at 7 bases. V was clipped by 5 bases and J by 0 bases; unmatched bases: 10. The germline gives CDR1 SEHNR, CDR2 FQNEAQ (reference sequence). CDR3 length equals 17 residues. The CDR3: CASSPRDYPSSYNEQFF. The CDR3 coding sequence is TGTGCCAGCAGCCCCCGGGACTACCCTAGCTCCTACAATGAGCAGTTCTTC.

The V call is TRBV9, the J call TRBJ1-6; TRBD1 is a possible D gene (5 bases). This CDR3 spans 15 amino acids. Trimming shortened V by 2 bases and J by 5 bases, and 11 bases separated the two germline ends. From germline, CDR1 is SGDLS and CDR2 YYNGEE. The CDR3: CASSVGGVDNSPLHF. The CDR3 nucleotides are TGTGCCAGCAGCGTTGGAGGGGTCGATAATTCACCCCTCCACTTT.

CDR3 in amino acids: CASSEGLPYEQYF. DNA of the CDR3: TGTGCCAGCAGTGAGGGACTTCCCTACGAGCAGTACTTC. This sequence joins TRBV28 and TRBJ2-7, with D possibly matching TRBD2 (6 bases). CDR1 is MDHEN, CDR2 SYDVKM, per germline. The CDR3 loop spans 13 amino acids. Trimming took off 5 bases at V and 2 bases at J, with 10 bases between the two ends.

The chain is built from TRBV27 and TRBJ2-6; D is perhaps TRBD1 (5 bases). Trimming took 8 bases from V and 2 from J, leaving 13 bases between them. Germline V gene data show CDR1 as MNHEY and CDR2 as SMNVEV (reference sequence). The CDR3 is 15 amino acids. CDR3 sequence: CASGSRATGANVLTF. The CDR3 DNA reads TGTGCCAGCGGCTCCAGGGCAACTGGGGCCAACGTCCTGACTTTC.

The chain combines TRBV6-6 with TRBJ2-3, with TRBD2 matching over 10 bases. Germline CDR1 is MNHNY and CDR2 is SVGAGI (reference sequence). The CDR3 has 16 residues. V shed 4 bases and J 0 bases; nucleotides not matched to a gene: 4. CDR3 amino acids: CASSWLAGDSTDTQYF. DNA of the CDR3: TGTGCCAGCAGTTGGCTAGCGGGAGATAGCACAGATACGCAGTATTTT.

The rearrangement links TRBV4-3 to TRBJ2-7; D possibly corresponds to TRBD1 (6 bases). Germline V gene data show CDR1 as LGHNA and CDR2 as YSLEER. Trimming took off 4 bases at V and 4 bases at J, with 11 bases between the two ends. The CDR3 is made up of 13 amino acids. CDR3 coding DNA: TGCGCCAGCAGCCGAACAGGGCAATACGAGCAGTACTTC. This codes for CASSRTGQYEQYF.

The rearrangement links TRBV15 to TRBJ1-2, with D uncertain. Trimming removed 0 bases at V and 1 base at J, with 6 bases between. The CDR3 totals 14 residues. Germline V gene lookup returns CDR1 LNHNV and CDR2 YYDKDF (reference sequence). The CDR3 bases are TGTGCCACCAGCAGAGATCCGAGTAACTATGGCTACACCTTC. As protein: CATSRDPSNYGYTF.

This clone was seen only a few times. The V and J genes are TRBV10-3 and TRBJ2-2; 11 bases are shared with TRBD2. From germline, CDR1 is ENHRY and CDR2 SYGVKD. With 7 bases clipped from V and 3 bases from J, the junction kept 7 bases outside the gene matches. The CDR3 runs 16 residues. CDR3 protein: CAITKTSGEYTGELFF. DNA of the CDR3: TGTGCCATCACCAAGACTAGCGGGGAATACACCGGGGAGCTGTTTTTT.

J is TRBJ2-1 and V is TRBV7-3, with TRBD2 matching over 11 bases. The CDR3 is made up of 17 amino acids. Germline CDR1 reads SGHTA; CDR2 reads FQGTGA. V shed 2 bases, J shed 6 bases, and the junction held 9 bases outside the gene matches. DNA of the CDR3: TGTGCCAGCAGCTTAGGCTATGGTAGCGGGAGGGGCAATGAGCAGTTCTTC. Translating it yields CASSLGYGSGRGNEQFF.

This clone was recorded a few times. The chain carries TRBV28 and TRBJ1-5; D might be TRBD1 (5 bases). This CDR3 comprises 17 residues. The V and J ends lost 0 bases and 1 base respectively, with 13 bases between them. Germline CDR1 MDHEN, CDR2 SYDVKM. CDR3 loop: CASSLWQGAGSNQPQHF. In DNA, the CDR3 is TGTGCCAGCAGTTTATGGCAGGGCGCAGGAAGCAATCAGCCCCAGCATTTT.